A selection of T cell receptor beta chains follows, all from one sample in a study of blood T cells in healthy people across ages. TCRdb called the 5' RACE reads again in MiXCR, with one record for every CDR3 protein. Of over 1.5 million distinct CDR3 sequences listed, about 49% are singletons. Sequencing input: blood. Receptors were obtained from a woman in her 40s in good health. CDR3s include the opening cysteine and the closing phenylalanine or tryptophan. Fields, in order: D gene, V gene, clone size, J gene, CDR3 protein, CDR3 DNA. The D gene is left open where the match is weak. Some rows mark clone size as missing; the rest say once, few, many or name a class of expanded clone.

d_call: TRBD2; v_call: TRBV6-1; clone_size: few; j_call: TRBJ2-6; cdr3_aa: CASSEQSGGLMLGANVLTF; cdr3_nt: TGTGCCAGCAGTGAACAATCGGGGGGGCTAATGCTGGGGGCCAACGTCCTGACTTTC
d_call: -; v_call: TRBV9; clone_size: -; j_call: TRBJ2-3; cdr3_aa: CASSAQGRVVDTQYF; cdr3_nt: TGTGCCAGCAGCGCGCAGGGCAGGGTGGTAGATACGCAGTATTTT
d_call: -; v_call: TRBV7-2; clone_size: -; j_call: TRBJ1-1; cdr3_aa: CASSLALKGFTEAFF; cdr3_nt: TGTGCCAGCAGCTTAGCTTTGAAGGGATTTACTGAAGCTTTCTTT
d_call: TRBD1; v_call: TRBV28; clone_size: -; j_call: TRBJ2-1; cdr3_aa: CASSLYRDRGYNEQFF; cdr3_nt: TGTGCCAGCAGTTTATACCGGGACAGGGGGTATAATGAGCAGTTCTTC
d_call: TRBD2; v_call: TRBV5-1; clone_size: once; j_call: TRBJ2-5; cdr3_aa: CASSSRPGGGNEQYF; cdr3_nt: TGCGCCAGCAGCTCCCGCCCCGGGGGGGGTAATGAGCAGTACTTC
d_call: TRBD2; v_call: TRBV7-9; clone_size: -; j_call: TRBJ2-3; cdr3_aa: CASSSVGGYSDTQYF; cdr3_nt: TGTGCCAGCAGCTCGGTGGGGGGGTATTCAGATACGCAGTATTTT
d_call: TRBD2; v_call: TRBV20-1; clone_size: once; j_call: TRBJ2-1; cdr3_aa: CSARAASGLYNEQFF; cdr3_nt: TGCAGTGCTAGAGCTGCTAGCGGGCTCTACAATGAGCAGTTCTTC
d_call: -; v_call: TRBV7-9; clone_size: few; j_call: TRBJ1-2; cdr3_aa: CASSFMGLENYGYTF; cdr3_nt: TGTGCCAGCAGCTTCATGGGGTTAGAGAACTATGGCTACACCTTC
d_call: TRBD1; v_call: TRBV5-1; clone_size: -; j_call: TRBJ2-5; cdr3_aa: CASSFGTGAYQETQYF; cdr3_nt: TGCGCCAGCAGCTTTGGGACAGGCGCCTACCAAGAGACCCAGTACTTC
d_call: -; v_call: TRBV2; clone_size: few; j_call: TRBJ2-1; cdr3_aa: CASSGRGEQFF; cdr3_nt: TGTGCCAGCAGTGGGCGCGGAGAGCAGTTCTTC
d_call: TRBD1; v_call: TRBV20-1; clone_size: -; j_call: TRBJ2-7; cdr3_aa: CSASSPGTGVYEQYF; cdr3_nt: TGCAGTGCTAGTAGCCCCGGGACAGGGGTCTACGAGCAGTACTTC
d_call: -; v_call: TRBV28; clone_size: -; j_call: TRBJ2-5; cdr3_aa: CASRRGFQETQYF; cdr3_nt: TGTGCCAGCAGGAGGGGGTTCCAAGAGACCCAGTACTTC
d_call: TRBD2; v_call: TRBV6-2/TRBV6-3; clone_size: -; j_call: TRBJ2-3; cdr3_aa: CASSSIAGPDTQYF; cdr3_nt: TGTGCCAGCAGTTCCATAGCGGGACCAGATACGCAGTATTTT
d_call: TRBD1; v_call: TRBV14; clone_size: -; j_call: TRBJ1-2; cdr3_aa: CASSHVQGARVYGYTF; cdr3_nt: TGTGCCAGCAGCCACGTGCAGGGGGCGCGGGTCTATGGCTACACCTTC
d_call: -; v_call: TRBV7-9; clone_size: -; j_call: TRBJ2-5; cdr3_aa: CASSGDKGQETQYF; cdr3_nt: TGTGCCAGCAGCGGGGACAAAGGTCAAGAGACCCAGTACTTC
d_call: TRBD2; v_call: TRBV3-1; clone_size: -; j_call: TRBJ2-4; cdr3_aa: CASSPGLVLINIQYF; cdr3_nt: TGTGCCAGCAGCCCCGGACTAGTGCTTATAAACATTCAGTACTTC
d_call: TRBD1; v_call: TRBV7-2; clone_size: few; j_call: TRBJ1-2; cdr3_aa: CATWTGELYGYTF; cdr3_nt: TGTGCCACGTGGACAGGGGAACTTTATGGCTACACCTTC
d_call: -; v_call: TRBV28; clone_size: -; j_call: TRBJ2-1; cdr3_aa: CASSLPVMNEQFF; cdr3_nt: TGTGCCAGCAGTTTGCCAGTCATGAATGAGCAGTTCTTC
d_call: TRBD2; v_call: TRBV12-3/TRBV12-4; clone_size: -; j_call: TRBJ2-1; cdr3_aa: CASSLQAGRQETQFF; cdr3_nt: TGTGCCAGCAGTTTACAAGCGGGGAGGCAAGAGACCCAGTTCTTC
d_call: TRBD2; v_call: TRBV4-3; clone_size: -; j_call: TRBJ2-7; cdr3_aa: CASSQGTSGFTEQYF; cdr3_nt: TGCGCCAGCAGCCAAGGGACTAGCGGTTTCACCGAGCAGTACTTC
d_call: -; v_call: TRBV20-1; clone_size: -; j_call: TRBJ2-7; cdr3_aa: CSARDSAGVPYEQYF; cdr3_nt: TGCAGTGCTAGAGATTCGGCAGGGGTACCCTACGAGCAGTACTTC
d_call: TRBD1; v_call: TRBV14; clone_size: -; j_call: TRBJ1-2; cdr3_aa: CASSRQWTGSDGYTF; cdr3_nt: TGTGCCAGCAGCCGCCAGTGGACAGGGTCGGATGGCTACACCTTC
d_call: -; v_call: TRBV5-5; clone_size: -; j_call: TRBJ1-2; cdr3_aa: CASMNGLASHGYTF; cdr3_nt: TGTGCCAGCATGAACGGACTCGCCTCCCATGGCTACACCTTC
d_call: TRBD1; v_call: TRBV3-1; clone_size: -; j_call: TRBJ1-2; cdr3_aa: CASSQRDRGYYGYTF; cdr3_nt: TGTGCCAGCAGCCAACGGGACAGGGGGTACTATGGCTACACCTTC
d_call: -; v_call: TRBV6-5; clone_size: few; j_call: TRBJ2-4; cdr3_aa: CASSYSEVAKNIQYF; cdr3_nt: TGTGCCAGCAGTTACTCCGAGGTCGCCAAAAACATTCAGTACTTC
d_call: TRBD1; v_call: TRBV28; clone_size: -; j_call: TRBJ2-5; cdr3_aa: CASSRDSSAETQYF; cdr3_nt: TGTGCCAGCAGCCGGGACAGTTCAGCAGAGACCCAGTACTTC